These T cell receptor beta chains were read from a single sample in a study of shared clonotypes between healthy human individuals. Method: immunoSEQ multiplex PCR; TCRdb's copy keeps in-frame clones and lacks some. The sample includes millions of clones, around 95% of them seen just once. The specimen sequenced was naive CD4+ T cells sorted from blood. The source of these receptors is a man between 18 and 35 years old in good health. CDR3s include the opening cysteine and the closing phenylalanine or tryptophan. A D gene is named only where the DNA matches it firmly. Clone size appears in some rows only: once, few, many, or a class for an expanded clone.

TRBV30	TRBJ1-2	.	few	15	TGTGCCTGGAGTGACCCTCTCGACAGAAACTATGGCTACACCTTC	CAWSDPLDRNYGYTF
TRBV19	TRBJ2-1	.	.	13	TGTGCCAGTAGTATAGGAGGCTACAATGAGCAGTTCTTC	CASSIGGYNEQFF
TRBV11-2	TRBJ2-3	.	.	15	TGTGCCAGCAGCTCCAGGACAACCGGCACAGATACGCAGTATTTT	CASSSRTTGTDTQYF
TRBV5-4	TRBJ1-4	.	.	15	TGTGCCAGCAGCTTGGGAGGGGTCGGTAATGAAAAACTGTTTTTT	CASSLGGVGNEKLFF
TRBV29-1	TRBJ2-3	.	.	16	TGCAGCGTTGGCCCCCAAAACAGGGCCCTCACAGATACGCAGTATTTT	CSVGPQNRALTDTQYF
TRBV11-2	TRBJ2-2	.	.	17	TGTGCCAGCAGCTTAGAGTTGGGTTTTGGGACTTCCGGGGAGCTGTTTTTT	CASSLELGFGTSGELFF
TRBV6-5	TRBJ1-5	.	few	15	TGTGCCAGCAGTTTAAGCCCGGGCCCCAGTCAACCCCAGCATTTT	CASSLSPGPSQPQHF
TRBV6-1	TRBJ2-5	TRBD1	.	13	TGTGCCAGCAGCCAGGACAGGAAAGAGACCCAGTACTTC	CASSQDRKETQYF
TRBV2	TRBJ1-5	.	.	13	TGTGCCAGCAGTGATAGGGGCACTCAGCCCCAGCATTTT	CASSDRGTQPQHF
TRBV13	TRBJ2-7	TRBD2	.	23	TGTGCCAGCAGCTTACGGAGGCAAGGGGGAGCGGGGGCCAGCGGGATCAATGGCTACGAGCAGTACTTC	CASSLRRQGGAGASGINGYEQYF
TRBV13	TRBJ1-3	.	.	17	TGTGCCAGCAGCTCCCAAATAAAGGTGGGGTATGGAAACACCATATATTTT	CASSSQIKVGYGNTIYF
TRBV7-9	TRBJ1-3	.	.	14	TGTGCCAGCAGCTTACAGAGCTCTGGAAACACCATATATTTT	CASSLQSSGNTIYF
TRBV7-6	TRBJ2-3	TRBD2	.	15	TGTGCCAGCAGCTTACTAGCGGGGGGGGAAGATACGCAGTATTTT	CASSLLAGGEDTQYF
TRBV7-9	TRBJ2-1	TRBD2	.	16	TGTGCCAGCAGCCCCGGGGGGAGCGGAGTCTACAATGAGCAGTTCTTC	CASSPGGSGVYNEQFF
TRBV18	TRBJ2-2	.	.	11	TGTGCCAGCTCATTTTTCGGGGAGCTGTTTTTT	CASSFFGELFF
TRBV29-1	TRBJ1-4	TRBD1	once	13	TGCAGCGTTTCGGACAGGGTGAACGACAAACTGTTTTTT	CSVSDRVNDKLFF
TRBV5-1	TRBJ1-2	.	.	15	TGCGCCAGCAGCTTGTCCGGAGGGGGGCAAGGAGGCTACACCTTC	CASSLSGGGQGGYTF
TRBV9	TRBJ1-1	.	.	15	TGTGCCAGCAGCGTACCTCCAGATATGAACACTGAAGCTTTCTTT	CASSVPPDMNTEAFF
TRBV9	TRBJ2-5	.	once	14	TGTGCCAGCAGCGCCGAAGGTGTTGGGGAGACCCAGTACTTC	CASSAEGVGETQYF
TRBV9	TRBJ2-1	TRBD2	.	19	TGTGCCAGCAGCGTATCCACTAGGACTAGCGGGGGGATGACTAATGAGCAGTTCTTC	CASSVSTRTSGGMTNEQFF
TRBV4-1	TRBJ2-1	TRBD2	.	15	TGCGCCAGCAGCCAAGGACTAGCGGGACCGAATGAGCAGTTCTTC	CASSQGLAGPNEQFF
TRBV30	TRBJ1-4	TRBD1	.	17	TGTGCCTGGAGTCCAAGGACAGGGGGTGCAACTAATGAAAAACTGTTTTTT	CAWSPRTGGATNEKLFF
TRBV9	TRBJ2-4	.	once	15	TGTGCCAGCAGCAGAGGGATCCTAGCCAAAAACATTCAGTACTTC	CASSRGILAKNIQYF
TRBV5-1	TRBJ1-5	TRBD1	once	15	TGCGCCAGCAGCGAAGGACAGGGGAGCAATCAGCCCCAGCATTTT	CASSEGQGSNQPQHF
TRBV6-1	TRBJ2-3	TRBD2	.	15	TGTGCCAGCAGTGGACTAGCGGGGAAAACAGATACGCAGTATTTT	CASSGLAGKTDTQYF
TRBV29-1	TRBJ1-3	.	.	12	TGCAGCGTTGTTGGCTCTGGAAACACCATATATTTT	CSVVGSGNTIYF
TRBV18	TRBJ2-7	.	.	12	TGTGCCAGCTCACCTGAGGGGCGGTCGCAGTACTTC	CASSPEGRSQYF
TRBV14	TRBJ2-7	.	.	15	TGTGCCAGCAGCCAAGGGGTAACAGCAACGTACGAGCAGTACTTC	CASSQGVTATYEQYF
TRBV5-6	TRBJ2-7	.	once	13	TGTGCCAGCAGCTTGCCTCCGAGCTACGAGCAGTACTTC	CASSLPPSYEQYF
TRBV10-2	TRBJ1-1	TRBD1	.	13	TGCGCCAGCAGCACTACAGGGGACACTGAAGCTTTCTTT	CASSTTGDTEAFF
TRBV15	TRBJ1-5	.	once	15	TGTGCCACCAGCAGAGATCAGGGGAGTGGTCAGCCCCAGCATTTT	CATSRDQGSGQPQHF
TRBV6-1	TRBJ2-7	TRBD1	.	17	TGTGCCAGCAGTGAATGGCAGGGGGCCCAGGGAGGCTACGAGCAGTACTTC	CASSEWQGAQGGYEQYF
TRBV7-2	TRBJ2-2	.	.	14	TGTGCCAGCAGCCAAGGACATGGCGCCGGGGAGCTGTTTTTT	CASSQGHGAGELFF
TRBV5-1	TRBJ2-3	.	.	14	TGCGCCAGCAGCTTAGGGGTTATTACAGATACGCAGTATTTT	CASSLGVITDTQYF
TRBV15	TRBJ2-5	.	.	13	TGTGCCACCAGCAGAGATCTTGGTCAGACCCAGTACTTC	CATSRDLGQTQYF
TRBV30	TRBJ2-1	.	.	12	TGTGCCTGGAGTGTACAGGGAAATGAGCAGTTCTTC	CAWSVQGNEQFF
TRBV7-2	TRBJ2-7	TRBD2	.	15	TGTGCCAGCAGCTTTTCGGCGGGAGGCGGGTACGAGCAGTACTTC	CASSFSAGGGYEQYF
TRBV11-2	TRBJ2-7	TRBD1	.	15	TGTGCCAGCAGCTTGCTGGGACAGATAGCCTACGAGCAGTACTTC	CASSLLGQIAYEQYF
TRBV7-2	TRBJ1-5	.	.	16	TGTGCCAGCAGCTTAGTAGGGGGAAGTAGCAATCAGCCCCAGCATTTT	CASSLVGGSSNQPQHF
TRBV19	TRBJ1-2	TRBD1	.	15	TGTGCCAGTAGTATAGGGGCAGGGGGTAACTATGGCTACACCTTC	CASSIGAGGNYGYTF
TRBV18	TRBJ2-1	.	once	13	TGTGCCAGCTCCCCCGACCTCGACAATGAGCAGTTCTTC	CASSPDLDNEQFF
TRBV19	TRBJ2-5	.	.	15	TGTGCCAGTAGTGCTCGGGACACGCGGCAAGAGACCCAGTACTTC	CASSARDTRQETQYF
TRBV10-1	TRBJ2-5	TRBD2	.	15	TGCGCCAGCAGTGATGGTAGCGGGGGGCAGAAGACCCAGTACTTC	CASSDGSGGQKTQYF
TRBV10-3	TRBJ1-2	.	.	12	TGTGCCATCAGACGACAGGACTATGGCTACACCTTC	CAIRRQDYGYTF
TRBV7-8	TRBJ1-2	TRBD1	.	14	TGTGCCAGCAGCAAGGACAGGAACCTCTATGGCTACACCTTC	CASSKDRNLYGYTF
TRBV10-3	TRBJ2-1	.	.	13	TGTGCCGCCGGACAGGAGACTAGGCATGAGCAGTTCTTC	CAAGQETRHEQFF
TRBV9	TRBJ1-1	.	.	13	TGTGCCAGCAGCGTCGGGCCTTCCGCTGAAGCTTTCTTT	CASSVGPSAEAFF
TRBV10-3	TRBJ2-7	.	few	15	TGTGCCATCAGTGACTGGACGGCGAGCTCCTACGAGCAGTACTTC	CAISDWTASSYEQYF
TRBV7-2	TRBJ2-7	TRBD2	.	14	TGTGCCAGCAGCTTACCTAGCGGTACCTACGAGCAGTACTTC	CASSLPSGTYEQYF
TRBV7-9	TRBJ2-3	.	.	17	TGTGCCAGCACCTCGATCGGAAGCGACTCTAGCACAGATACGCAGTATTTT	CASTSIGSDSSTDTQYF
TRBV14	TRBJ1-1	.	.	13	TGTGCCAGCAGCCGAGATATGAACACTGAAGCTTTCTTT	CASSRDMNTEAFF
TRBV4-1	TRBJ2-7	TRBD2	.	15	TGCGCCAGCAGCCATATGGCGGGAGGGCCCCACGAGCAGTACTTC	CASSHMAGGPHEQYF
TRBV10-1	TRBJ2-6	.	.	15	TGCGCCAGCAGGCATACAGGTGCTGGGGCCAACGTCCTGACTTTC	CASRHTGAGANVLTF
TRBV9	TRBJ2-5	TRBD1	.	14	TGTGCCAGCAGCGTAGAAGGGGGCCGAGAGACCCAGTACTTC	CASSVEGGRETQYF
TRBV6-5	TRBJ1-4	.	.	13	TGTGCCAGCAGCGACGGGCTTAACGAAAAACTGTTTTTT	CASSDGLNEKLFF